A single sample gave rise to the 23 T cell receptor beta chains below, sequenced in a study of blood T cell repertoires in COVID-19. The assay was immunoSEQ multiplex PCR, and TCRdb's table has in-frame clones only and misses some. The data hold about 240,000 clones, with around 88% observed a single time. Sequencing was carried out using PBMCs or T cells enriched from blood (not recorded which). All receptors come from a woman between 25 and 40 years old who had recovered from COVID-19.

V is TRBV5-1 and J is TRBJ1-3; D not resolved. The CDR3 loop spans 14 amino acids. Trimming left V 0 bases short and J 2 bases short, with 6 bases between. Germline CDR1 reads SGHRS; CDR2 reads YFSETQ. The CDR3 sequence is CASSLDGAGNTIYF. The CDR3 DNA is TGCGCCAGCAGCTTGGACGGGGCTGGAAACACCATATATTTT.

The genes are TRBV30 and TRBJ2-3; a possible D gene is TRBD2 (5 bases). This CDR3 has 15 amino acids. The germline CDR1 and CDR2 sequences are GTSNPN and SVGIG (reference sequence). The V gene lost 0 bases and the J gene lost 0 bases, with 10 bases spanning the gap. This CDR3 is CAWSVRAASTDTQYF. CDR3 DNA: TGTGCCTGGAGTGTACGAGCGGCTAGCACAGATACGCAGTATTTT. The whole variable domain, filled in from reference TRBV30 and TRBJ2-3, reads SQTIHQWPATLVQPVGSPLSLECTVEGTSNPNLYWYRQAAGRGLQLLFYSVGIGQISSEVPQNLSASRPQDRQFILSSKKLLLSDSGFYLCAWSVRAASTDTQYFGPGTRLTVL.

The V call is TRBV6-2 or TRBV6-3, the J call TRBJ2-5, with TRBD2 matching over 12 bases. Germline V gene data show CDR1 as MNHEY and CDR2 as SVGEGT. V lost 6 bases, J lost 6 bases, and 8 bases stayed unmatched. The CDR3 consists of 15 residues. The CDR3 sequence: CASSQLAGGGKTQYF. The CDR3 DNA reads as TGTGCCAGCAGCCAACTAGCGGGAGGTGGGAAGACCCAGTACTTC.

The CDR3 sequence is CASSLDRVSPLHF. Here the CDR3 DNA reads TGTGCCAGCAGTTTAGATCGGGTTTCACCCCTCCACTTT. The V gene is TRBV27, the J gene TRBJ1-6; no clear D. The CDR3 sequence is 13 residues long. V dropped 2 bases and J dropped 9 bases, with 8 bases sitting between them. The germline V gene encodes CDR1 MNHEY and CDR2 SMNVEV (reference sequence).

This clone was detected a few times. The V and J genes are TRBV24-1 and TRBJ2-7, with 9 bases matching TRBD1. The CDR3 contains 15 residues. Trimming removed 4 bases from V and 3 bases from J; junction bases left unmatched: 6. CDR1 KGHDR and CDR2 SFDVKD come from the germline V gene. The chain's CDR3 is CATSEDTGGNYEQYF. The CDR3 DNA sequence: TGTGCCACCAGTGAGGACACAGGGGGCAACTACGAGCAGTACTTC.

In its sample, this clone was seen a few times. This chain uses TRBV19 with TRBJ1-5; D gene uncertain. This CDR3 has 17 residues. The germline V gene has CDR1 LNHDA and CDR2 SQIVND (reference sequence). V lost 4 bases to trimming and J lost 0 bases, with 16 bases between them. As DNA, the CDR3 is TGTGCCAGTAGTACCTCCCGGCAGGTACTTAGCAATCAGCCCCAGCATTTT. Translation: CASSTSRQVLSNQPQHF.

The rearrangement uses TRBV14 and TRBJ1-2; 7 bases agree with TRBD1. With 10 bases clipped from V and 4 bases from J, the junction kept 21 bases outside the gene matches. Germline V gives CDR1 SGHDN, CDR2 FVKESK. The CDR3 extends over 17 amino acids. In nucleotides, the CDR3 is TGTGCCATCAAAAAGCAAGCCAGTCCGGGACAGCCCTATGGCTACACCTTC. It codes for CAIKKQASPGQPYGYTF.

This sequence joins TRBV6-6 and TRBJ1-1; no definite D call. CDR1 and CDR2 (germline): MNHNY, SVGAGI (reference sequence). V was clipped by 1 base and J by 8 bases, with 20 bases between them. The CDR3 is made up of 16 amino acids. CDR3 DNA sequence: TGTGCCAGCAGTTACTTAGCCCCGGCAGGAGGAGACGAAGCTTTCTTT. This gives the protein CASSYLAPAGGDEAFF.

V and J are TRBV28 and TRBJ1-2; TRBD1 matches 7 bases. CDR3 length: 14 amino acids. Germline loops: CDR1 MDHEN, CDR2 SYDVKM. Germline trimming cut 5 bases from V and 1 base from J; bases unmatched to any gene: 4. CDR3 DNA: TGTGCCAGCAGTCCGACAGGGCATAACTATGGCTACACCTTC. Translation gives CASSPTGHNYGYTF.

The V gene is TRBV10-3, the J gene TRBJ2-6; tentatively, D is TRBD2 (5 bases). The germline gives CDR1 ENHRY, CDR2 SYGVKD. The CDR3 is made up of 16 amino acids. The ends were cut back, 4 bases at V and 0 bases at J, with 10 bases in the middle. CDR3 sequence reads: CAISGGRTSGANVLTF. For the CDR3, the DNA is TGTGCCATCAGTGGAGGGCGAACCTCTGGGGCCAACGTCCTGACTTTC.

V is TRBV27 and J is TRBJ2-5, with D possibly matching TRBD1 (6 bases). The CDR3 runs 16 residues. Germline V lookup: CDR1 MNHEY, CDR2 SMNVEV (reference sequence). V lost 2 bases, J lost 3 bases, and 16 bases lay in between. CDR3 DNA: TGTGCCAGCAGTTTAGACTACGGACAGAGGAAAGAGACCCAGTACTTC. Translation gives CASSLDYGQRKETQYF.

This rearrangement joins TRBV7-8 to TRBJ1-2; 7 positions agree with TRBD1. CDR1 SGHVS and CDR2 FQNEAQ come from the germline V gene. Germline trimming cut 1 base from V and 5 bases from J; bases unmatched to any gene: 13. This CDR3 is built from 17 residues. CDR3 nucleotide sequence: TGTGCCAGCAGCTTAGTCGAAAGACAGGGATCCGATTATGGCTACACCTTC. Its translation is CASSLVERQGSDYGYTF.

This clone was seen just once. The chain's CDR3 is CASSSTRNHNSPLHF. Written as DNA, the CDR3 is TGTGCCAGCAGCTCGACGAGGAATCATAATTCACCCCTCCACTTT. The rearrangement links TRBV7-8 to TRBJ1-6, with D uncertain. The CDR3 is 15 amino acids. Germline V gene sequence: CDR1 SGHVS, CDR2 FQNEAQ. Trimming stripped 4 bases from V and 5 bases from J, with 12 bases between.

This clone has only one observation. The chain carries TRBV5-8 and TRBJ1-5; possible D gene TRBD1, 5 bases. Germline CDR1 and CDR2: SGHTS and YDEGEE. Between the trimmed V and J ends, which lost 4 bases and 2 bases, there was a span of 13 bases. This CDR3 comprises 15 residues. The CDR3 coding sequence is TGTGCCAGCAGCCCAATGGCGGGGGGCAATCAGCCCCAGCATTTT. Its translation is CASSPMAGGNQPQHF.

The rearrangement uses TRBV30 and TRBJ1-5; perhaps TRBD1 as D (6 bases). CDR1 is GTSNPN, CDR2 SVGIG, per germline (reference sequence). The CDR3 is 13 amino acids. Deletions cut 5 bases from V and 7 bases from J, with 15 bases between. CDR3 sequence (DNA): TGTGCCTGGGCCGGGGGGGGCTCCCAGCCCCAGCATTTT. This encodes CAWAGGGSQPQHF. The variable domain in full, completed from reference TRBV30 and TRBJ1-5, reads SQTIHQWPATLVQPVGSPLSLECTVEGTSNPNLYWYRQAAGRGLQLLFYSVGIGQISSEVPQNLSASRPQDRQFILSSKKLLLSDSGFYLCAWAGGGSQPQHFGDGTRLSIL.

The rearrangement links TRBV28 to TRBJ1-2; possible D gene TRBD1, 6 bases. CDR3 size: 14 residues. Germline CDR1 and CDR2: MDHEN and SYDVKM. The V end lost 4 bases, the J end lost 7 bases, and 16 bases lay between the germline ends. CDR3 sequence: CASSSGTPDFGYTF. CDR3 sequence (DNA): TGTGCCAGCAGTTCAGGGACACCCGACTTTGGCTACACCTTC.

Concerning this clone: This sample also contains other DNA sequences that code for the same CDR3. The chain joins TRBV6-5 to TRBJ2-5; maybe TRBD1 (6 bases). Trimming shortened V by 2 bases and J by 2 bases, and 12 bases separated the two germline ends. This CDR3 comprises 15 residues. CDR1 is MNHEY, CDR2 SVGAGI, per germline. CDR3 residues: CASSYGQGRQETQYF. CDR3 DNA: TGTGCCAGCAGTTACGGGCAGGGGCGACAAGAGACCCAGTACTTC.

The chain combines TRBV28 with TRBJ2-5, with 8 bases identical to TRBD1. The germline CDR1 and CDR2 sequences are MDHEN and SYDVKM. The junction had 14 bases not matched to a gene; V was cut back by 7 bases and J by 1 base. This CDR3 contains 17 residues. The CDR3 region has the DNA TGTGCCAGCACCAAAGGTCAGCCAGGGGGCCGCCAAGAGACCCAGTACTTC. Translating it yields CASTKGQPGGRQETQYF.

J is TRBJ1-5 and V is TRBV27, with TRBD1 identical over 9 bases. V shed 5 bases, J shed 4 bases, and the junction held 6 bases outside the gene matches. This CDR3 has 15 residues. The germline CDR1 and CDR2 sequences are MNHEY and SMNVEV (reference sequence). The CDR3 nucleotides are TGTGCCAGCAGTCCCGGGACAGGGAGAAATCAGCCCCAGCATTTT. Encoded protein: CASSPGTGRNQPQHF.

The genes are TRBV19 and TRBJ1-2; 7 nucleotides line up with TRBD1. The germline CDR1 and CDR2 sequences are LNHDA and SQIVND (reference sequence). This CDR3 has 14 residues. V was clipped by 5 bases and J by 2 bases; unmatched bases: 5. CDR3 region: CASSFPGQNYGYTF. The CDR3 coding sequence is TGTGCCAGTAGTTTTCCGGGACAGAACTATGGCTACACCTTC.

The CDR3 nucleotides are TGTGCCAGCACCCTATATGCGACAGGGGGTACTGAAGCTTTCTTT. Residues: CASTLYATGGTEAFF. The gene calls are TRBV7-2 and TRBJ1-1; TRBD1 aligns across 9 bases. Unmatched junction bases numbered 11, after V lost 7 bases and J lost 5 bases. The CDR3 spans 15 residues. The germline gives CDR1 SGHTA, CDR2 FQGNSA.

This clone occurred once. The rearrangement joins TRBV5-4 to TRBJ2-5, with D tentatively TRBD1 (6 bases). V lost 2 bases to trimming and J lost 0 bases, with 11 bases between them. The germline CDR1 and CDR2 sequences are SGHNT and YYREEE (reference sequence). This CDR3 comprises 15 residues. CDR3 bases: TGTGCCAGCAGCTTTGGACAGACCTACCAAGAGACCCAGTACTTC. Its protein is CASSFGQTYQETQYF. Complete variable domain (other parts from reference TRBV5-4 and TRBJ2-5): ETGVTQSPTHLIKTRGQQVTLRCSSQSGHNTVSWYQQALGQGPQFIFQYYREEENGRGNFPPRFSGLQFPNYSSELNVNALELDDSALYLCASSFGQTYQETQYFGPGTRLLVL.

The chain carries TRBV18 and TRBJ2-7; 11 bases agree with TRBD2. This CDR3 is 15 amino acids long. V lost 4 bases, J lost 2 bases, and 4 bases stayed unmatched. The germline gives CDR1 KGHSH, CDR2 LQKENI. The CDR3 is CASSRGTSGTYEQYF. The DNA for the CDR3 is TGTGCCAGCTCACGCGGGACTAGCGGTACCTACGAGCAGTACTTC.